This T cell receptor beta chain was profiled in a study of T cell responses to AZD1222 COVID-19 vaccine. The study's findings and limits: Repertoire sampling occurred only after the peak T cell response. White British ancestry dominated among donors, who included more females, and clonal diversity was possibly underestimated.

The table came from immunoSEQ multiplex PCR; TCRdb's copy has only in-frame clones and leaves some out. The repertoire holds about 130,000 clones, with 86% as singletons. In regard to this clone: Its target is not known.

CDR1 and CDR2 (germline): MDHEN, SYDVKM. There are 16 residues in the CDR3. Between the trimmed V and J ends, which lost 1 base and 5 bases, there was a span of 16 bases. The clonotype originates from an adult in good health. The material sequenced was peripheral blood, taken on day 0 of AZD1222 vaccination. V and J are TRBV28 and TRBJ2-3, with D unresolved. CDR3 coding DNA: TGTGCCAGCAGTTTATCCGGTTCTGGGCGAATAGATACGCAGTATTTT. This translates into CASSLSGSGRIDTQYF.